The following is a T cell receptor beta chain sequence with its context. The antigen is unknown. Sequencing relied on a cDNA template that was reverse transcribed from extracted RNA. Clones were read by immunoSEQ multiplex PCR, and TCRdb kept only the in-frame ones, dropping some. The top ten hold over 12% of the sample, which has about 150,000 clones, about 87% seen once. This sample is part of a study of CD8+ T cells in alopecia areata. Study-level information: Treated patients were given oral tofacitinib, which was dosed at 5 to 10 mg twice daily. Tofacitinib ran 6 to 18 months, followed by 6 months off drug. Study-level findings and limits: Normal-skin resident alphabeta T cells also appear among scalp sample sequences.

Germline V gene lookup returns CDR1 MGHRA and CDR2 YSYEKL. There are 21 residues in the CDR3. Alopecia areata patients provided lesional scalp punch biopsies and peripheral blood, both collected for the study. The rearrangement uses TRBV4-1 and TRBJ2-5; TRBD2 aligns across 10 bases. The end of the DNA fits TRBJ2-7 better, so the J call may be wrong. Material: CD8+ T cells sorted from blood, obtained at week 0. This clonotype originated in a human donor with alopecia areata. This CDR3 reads CASSQEIVYEAGGVHSYEQYF. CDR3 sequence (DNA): TGCGCCAGCAGCCAAGAAATAGTGTATGAAGCGGGAGGGGTACACTCCTACGAGCAGTACTTC.